These 25 T cell receptor beta chains came from one sample sequenced in a study of cytomegalovirus exposure and HLA in healthy donors. This table comes from immunoSEQ multiplex PCR, and its TCRdb copy is limited to in-frame clones, with some not included. The sample includes about 71,000 clones, approximately 94% of them seen just once. The sequencing input was PBMCs. These receptors all stem from a woman aged 18-30 years in good health and CMV-seronegative.

V and J are TRBV18 and TRBJ2-7, with a possible D match to TRBD2 (5 bases). V gave up 2 bases and J gave up 0 bases, with 11 bases separating them. Germline loops: CDR1 KGHSH, CDR2 LQKENI. This CDR3 spans 15 amino acids. CDR3 amino acids: CASSPGSGVSYEQYF. Here the CDR3 DNA reads TGTGCCAGCTCACCAGGAAGCGGAGTCTCCTACGAGCAGTACTTC.

This CDR3 is CASSQEEGASYGYTF. As DNA, the CDR3 is TGCGCCAGCAGCCAAGAGGAGGGGGCGAGCTATGGCTACACCTTC. This rearrangement joins TRBV4-3 to TRBJ1-2; the match to TRBD1 covers 7 bases. CDR1 is LGHNA, CDR2 YSLEER, per germline. Unmatched junction bases numbered 5, after V lost 0 bases and J lost 4 bases. This CDR3 comprises 15 residues.

The genes are TRBV28 and TRBJ1-2, with 9 bases lining up with TRBD1. The V gene's germline CDR1 is MDHEN and CDR2 SYDVKM. V was clipped by 2 bases and J by 6 bases; unmatched bases: 7. CDR3 length equals 15 residues. DNA of the CDR3: TGTGCCAGCAGTTTAGGCGGGACAGGGATTCATGGCTACACCTTC. It codes for CASSLGGTGIHGYTF.

This chain links TRBV19 with TRBJ1-2, with D maybe TRBD1 (5 bases). The V gene's germline CDR1 is LNHDA and CDR2 SQIVND (reference sequence). This CDR3 has 12 residues. V was shortened by 5 bases and J by 8 bases, with 12 bases between the two germline ends. The CDR3 sequence: CASSRGDSGYTF. The DNA of the CDR3 is TGTGCCAGTAGTCGAGGGGACTCCGGCTACACCTTC.

The chain combines TRBV29-1 with TRBJ1-4; weak D call: TRBD1 (6 bases). Germline V CDR1 and CDR2: SQVTM, ANQGSEA. V was trimmed by 7 bases and J by 7 bases, leaving 16 bases between them. The CDR3 extends over 13 amino acids. The CDR3 protein is CSATQGGGEKLFF. The CDR3 nucleotides read TGCAGCGCTACACAGGGAGGGGGTGAAAAACTGTTTTTT.

The rearrangement joins TRBV14 to TRBJ1-6; D is undetermined. Germline CDR1 reads SGHDN; CDR2 reads FVKESK. Trimming took off 2 bases at V and 7 bases at J, with 9 bases between the two ends. This CDR3 is built from 14 residues. This CDR3 is CASSQRNSNSPLHF. CDR3 in DNA: TGTGCCAGCAGCCAACGGAACAGCAATTCACCCCTCCACTTT.

This clone was observed a single time. The chain employs TRBV29-1 and TRBJ1-1, with D perhaps TRBD1 (6 bases). The germline V and J ends were trimmed by 4 bases and 9 bases, with 12 bases remaining between them. CDR1 is SQVTM, CDR2 ANQGSEA, per germline. This CDR3 is built from 11 residues. The CDR3 nucleotides are TGCAGCGTTGGAGGGGGTACGAAAGCTTTCTTT. Encoded protein: CSVGGGTKAFF.

The gene calls are TRBV7-2 and TRBJ2-3; possibly TRBD2 for D (6 bases). The germline gives CDR1 SGHTA, CDR2 FQGNSA. This CDR3 is 15 amino acids long. Trimming removed 5 bases at V and 0 bases at J, with 12 bases between. The CDR3 nucleotides are TGTGCCAGCAGCCCTGGGGGACTTAGCACAGATACGCAGTATTTT. It is translated as CASSPGGLSTDTQYF.

The chain is built from TRBV5-5 and TRBJ1-4; D is unresolved. This CDR3 is 13 amino acids long. V was trimmed by 3 bases and J by 4 bases, leaving 7 bases between them. The germline V gene encodes CDR1 SGHKS and CDR2 YYEKEE (reference sequence). The CDR3 region has the DNA TGTGCCAGCAGCTCGGAGCTTAATGAAAAACTGTTTTTT. The encoded protein is CASSSELNEKLFF.

V gene TRBV19 combines with J gene TRBJ1-1; TRBD1 aligns across 8 bases. The germline V gene encodes CDR1 LNHDA and CDR2 SQIVND (reference sequence). V trimming: 4 bases; J trimming: 1 base; junction bases outside the gene matches: 8. CDR3 size: 16 residues. DNA of the CDR3: TGTGCCAGTAGTACCGAACCAGGGGGCTGGAACACTGAAGCTTTCTTT. Its protein product is CASSTEPGGWNTEAFF.

This clone was recorded only once. The chain has TRBV15 and TRBJ2-3; 7 positions match TRBD1. The germline CDR1 and CDR2 sequences are LNHNV and YYDKDF (reference sequence). The CDR3 spans 15 residues. The V gene end was trimmed by 0 bases and the J gene end by 4 bases; junction bases not matched to a gene: 4. CDR3 residues: CATSRDRTGPDTQYF. In DNA, the CDR3 is TGTGCCACCAGCAGAGATCGGACAGGCCCAGATACGCAGTATTTT.

This clone was found once. This sequence joins TRBV7-2 and TRBJ2-5; 13 bases align to TRBD2. The J segment lost 2 bases and the V segment lost 5 bases, leaving 5 bases of the junction unmatched. CDR3 length: 16 residues. Per the germline V gene, CDR1 is SGHTA and CDR2 is FQGNSA. The CDR3 bases are TGTGCCAGCAGCCCCTGGACTAGCGGGGGACAAGAGACCCAGTACTTC. Protein sequence: CASSPWTSGGQETQYF.

V usage is TRBV7-9 and J usage is TRBJ1-1; 9 bases match TRBD1. The CDR3 spans 16 residues. Germline V gives CDR1 SEHNR, CDR2 FQNEAQ (reference sequence). The trim removed 5 bases at V and 2 bases at J, leaving 9 bases unmatched. CDR3 sequence reads: CASSTYRGRGNTEAFF. For the CDR3, the DNA is TGTGCCAGCAGCACCTACAGGGGGCGAGGAAACACTGAAGCTTTCTTT.

The rearrangement joins TRBV7-3 to TRBJ2-1, with D perhaps TRBD2 (5 bases). Trimming shortened V by 0 bases and J by 0 bases, and 6 bases separated the two germline ends. This CDR3 contains 15 residues. The germline V gene encodes CDR1 SGHTA and CDR2 FQGTGA. In DNA form, the CDR3 reads TGTGCCAGCAGCTTAACAGGGAGCTCCTACAATGAGCAGTTCTTC. Translation: CASSLTGSSYNEQFF.

This clone was seen a few times. The V gene is TRBV9, the J gene TRBJ2-1; 7 nucleotides line up with TRBD1. Germline V gives CDR1 SGDLS, CDR2 YYNGEE. CDR3 length equals 15 residues. The trim removed 4 bases at V and 8 bases at J, leaving 12 bases unmatched. This CDR3 reads CASSPRQGGDDEQFF. Written as DNA, the CDR3 is TGTGCCAGCAGCCCCCGACAGGGTGGGGATGATGAGCAGTTCTTC.

The chain employs TRBV27 and TRBJ2-2; a weak D match, TRBD2 (5 bases). The germline V and J ends were trimmed by 5 bases and 6 bases, with 16 bases remaining between them. Germline values: CDR1 MNHEY, CDR2 SMNVEV (reference sequence). This CDR3 comprises 15 residues. CDR3 amino acids: CASSNLYRGAGELFF. CDR3 DNA sequence: TGTGCCAGCAGTAATCTATACCGGGGTGCCGGGGAGCTGTTTTTT.

The sample holds one count of this clone. The genes are TRBV5-1 and TRBJ2-5, with 7 positions matching TRBD1. The CDR3 contains 14 residues. In germline, CDR1 is SGHRS, CDR2 YFSETQ. The V segment lost 4 bases and the J segment 2 bases; nucleotides outside the gene matches: 5. CDR3 protein: CASSPTGEQETQYF. The CDR3 nucleotides are TGCGCCAGCAGCCCCACAGGGGAACAAGAGACCCAGTACTTC.

CDR3 sequence reads: CAISESRGNSPLHF. The DNA for the CDR3 is TGTGCCATCAGTGAGTCGAGAGGGAATTCACCCCTCCACTTT. The rearrangement joins TRBV10-3 to TRBJ1-6; D unclear. The germline V gene has CDR1 ENHRY and CDR2 SYGVKD. Trimming took 0 bases from V and 7 from J, leaving 7 bases between them. This CDR3 has 14 residues.

This chain uses TRBV4-3 with TRBJ2-2; 9 bases line up with TRBD2. J was trimmed by 7 bases and V by 1 base; bases with no gene match: 7. Germline CDR1 and CDR2: LGHNA and YSLEER. This CDR3 spans 16 amino acids. The CDR3 sequence: CASSQVVAGGRGELFF. In DNA form, the CDR3 reads TGCGCCAGCAGCCAAGTTGTGGCGGGGGGGCGCGGGGAGCTGTTTTTT.

This chain connects TRBV7-3 to TRBJ2-3, with D tentatively TRBD2 (6 bases). The V gene lost 5 bases and the J gene lost 6 bases, with 15 bases spanning the gap. Germline values: CDR1 SGHTA, CDR2 FQGTGA. The CDR3 is 14 residues long. CDR3 amino acids: CASSLRLVGDTQYF. In DNA, the CDR3 is TGTGCCAGCAGCCTCCGACTAGTGGGCGATACGCAGTATTTT.

This chain joins TRBV6-1 and TRBJ2-3; 7 bases are shared with TRBD2. CDR1 is MNHNS, CDR2 SASEGT, per germline. This CDR3 is 14 amino acids long. V lost 5 bases, J lost 2 bases, and 4 bases stayed unmatched. Written as DNA, the CDR3 is TGTGCCAGCAGTTCGCGGGGGAACACAGATACGCAGTATTTT. Protein sequence: CASSSRGNTDTQYF.

The rearrangement links TRBV7-9 to TRBJ2-7; 10 positions match TRBD2. The CDR3 has 15 amino acids. V gave up 5 bases and J gave up 0 bases; unmatched junction bases: 4. Germline-derived CDR1 and CDR2 are SEHNR and FQNEAQ (reference sequence). In DNA form, the CDR3 reads TGTGCCAGCAGCCGGAGCGGGAGGGACTCCTACGAGCAGTACTTC. The encoded protein is CASSRSGRDSYEQYF.

This clone was seen only once. This chain connects TRBV30 to TRBJ2-4, with a tentative D call TRBD1 (7 bases). Trimming cost V 3 bases and J 8 bases, with 14 bases left between them. From germline, CDR1 is GTSNPN and CDR2 SVGIG (reference sequence). The CDR3 covers 13 residues. The CDR3 region has the DNA TGTGCCTGGAGCGGTCAGGGGGGAGACATTCAGTACTTC. The encoded protein is CAWSGQGGDIQYF.

The chain couples TRBV2 to TRBJ1-5; the match to TRBD1 covers 8 bases. The CDR3 is made up of 16 amino acids. Germline V lookup: CDR1 SNHLY, CDR2 FYNNEI. Trimming removed 8 bases from V and 2 bases from J; junction bases left unmatched: 11. The CDR3, as DNA: TGTGCCAGCTACACGGCAGGGGGCTCGGGCAATCAGCCCCAGCATTTT. Its protein is CASYTAGGSGNQPQHF.

A few counts support this clone. This sequence joins TRBV6-4 and TRBJ2-3; 8 nucleotides match TRBD2. Germline CDR1 MRHNA, CDR2 SNTAGT. There are 15 residues in the CDR3. V shed 2 bases and J 1 base; nucleotides not matched to a gene: 2. The CDR3 nucleotides are TGTGCCAGCAGTGACCAAGCGGGAGGCACAGATACGCAGTATTTT. Translation: CASSDQAGGTDTQYF.